This T cell receptor beta chain comes out of a study of Ad26.COV2.S vaccination and SARS-CoV-2 variants. Study background: The Ad26.COV2.S arm of the COV1001 trial was where the donor was placed. Whole-study findings and limits: Vaccine and placebo groups showed comparable non-spike TCR breadth.

This CDR3 is built from 14 residues. Germline V gene lookup returns CDR1 MNHEY and CDR2 SVGAGI. V dropped 6 bases and J dropped 3 bases, with 12 bases sitting between them. Generated by immunoSEQ multiplex PCR, the TCRdb table keeps only in-frame clones and is missing some. The sample has a few hundred thousand clones; about four fifths are singletons. This clone was counted once. Its antigen remains unknown. Treatment reported: 15 to 20 received Ad26.COV2.S at low or high dose, single or two shots; about 5 received placebo; per-sample allocation not given. All samples were drawn on day 63, counting from the first vaccine or placebo injection. An Ad26 vector expressing Wuhan-strain SARS-CoV-2 spike constituted the vaccine.

The chain has TRBV6-5 and TRBJ1-5; D unresolved. This clonotype was sampled from a person aged 18 to 59 who received the Ad26.COV2.S COVID-19 vaccine or a placebo. The sequencing here drew on peripheral blood, taken in a trial of Ad26.COV2.S vaccine versus placebo. DNA for the CDR3: TGTGCCAGCAGACCCGACATTTCCAATCAGCCCCAGCATTTT. The encoded protein is CASRPDISNQPQHF.